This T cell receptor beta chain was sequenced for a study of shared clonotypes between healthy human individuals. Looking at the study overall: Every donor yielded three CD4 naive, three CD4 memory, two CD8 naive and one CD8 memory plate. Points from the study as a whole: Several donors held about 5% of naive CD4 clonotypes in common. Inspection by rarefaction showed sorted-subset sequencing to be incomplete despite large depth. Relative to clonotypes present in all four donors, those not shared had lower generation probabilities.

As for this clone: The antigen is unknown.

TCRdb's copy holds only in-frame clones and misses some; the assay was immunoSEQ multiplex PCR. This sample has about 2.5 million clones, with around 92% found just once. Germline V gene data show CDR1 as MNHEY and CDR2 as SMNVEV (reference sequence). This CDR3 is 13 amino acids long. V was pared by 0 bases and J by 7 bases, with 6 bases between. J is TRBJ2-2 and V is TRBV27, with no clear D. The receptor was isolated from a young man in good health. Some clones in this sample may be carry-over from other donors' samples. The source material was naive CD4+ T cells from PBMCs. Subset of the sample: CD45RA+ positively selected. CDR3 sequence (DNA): TGTGCCAGCAGTTTATCGTCTGGCGGGGAGCTGTTTTTT. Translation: CASSLSSGGELFF.